Presented here are 9 T cell receptor beta chains from one specimen sequenced in a study of blood T cells in healthy people across ages. A sample-barcoded 5' primer and a J-beta primer mix were used in a second PCR of about 7 to 12 cycles. Via MiXCR, TCRdb re-called the 5' RACE reads, giving one row per CDR3 protein. The sample has around 1,500,000 distinct CDR3 sequences, roughly 40% seen once. The source material was blood. The source of these receptors is a woman aged 18-29 years in good health.

This clonotype was detected only a few times. The V and J genes are TRBV10-3 and TRBJ1-2; perhaps TRBD1 as D (5 bases). Trimming stripped 0 bases from V and 6 bases from J, with 11 bases between. From germline, CDR1 is ENHRY and CDR2 SYGVKD. There are 14 residues in the CDR3. The CDR3 reads CAISESGGEDGYTF. The DNA for the CDR3 is TGTGCCATCAGTGAGTCCGGGGGGGAGGATGGCTACACCTTC.

The gene calls are TRBV12-3 or TRBV12-4 and TRBJ1-6; a weak D match, TRBD1 (5 bases). The CDR3 has 15 amino acids. Trimming removed 5 bases from V and 7 bases from J, with 15 bases in between. The CDR3 region has the DNA TGTGCCAGCAGTCAGCGGGGCGAGGGGAATTCACCCCTCCACTTT. Amino acid sequence: CASSQRGEGNSPLHF.

This clonotype has just a few counts. The V and J genes are TRBV11-2 and TRBJ1-1, with D perhaps matching TRBD1 (5 bases). The CDR3 is 16 residues long. Germline-derived CDR1 and CDR2 are SGHAT and FQNNGV. Trimming stripped 3 bases from V and 1 base from J, with 15 bases between. CDR3 nucleotides: TGTGCCAGCAGCTTTTCTCCCGCCGGGGGGAACACTGAAGCTTTCTTT. Translation gives CASSFSPAGGNTEAFF.

This rearrangement joins TRBV11-2 to TRBJ2-1, with 7 nucleotides matching TRBD2. Germline lookup yields CDR1 SGHAT and CDR2 FQNNGV. This CDR3 contains 15 residues. The junction had 15 bases not matched to a gene; V was cut back by 1 base and J by 15 bases. The CDR3 sequence: CASSLGAREVQTLFF. DNA of the CDR3: TGTGCCAGCAGCTTAGGGGCACGGGAGGTCCAAACCCTGTTCTTC. Filled out from reference TRBV11-2 and TRBJ2-1, the complete variable domain reads EAGVAQSPRYKIIEKRQSVAFWCNPISGHATLYWYQQILGQGPKLLIQFQNNGVVDDSQLPKDRFSAERLKGVDSTLKIQPAKLEDSAVYLCASSLGAREVQTLFFGPGTRLTVL.

This clonotype was seen only a few times. The chain is built from TRBV6-5 and TRBJ1-3; possible D gene TRBD1, 5 bases. V was cut by 3 bases and J by 1 base, with 13 bases left in between. This CDR3 is built from 16 residues. Germline assignment: CDR1 MNHEY and CDR2 SVGAGI. This CDR3 is CASSYGTGDSGNTIYF. CDR3 coding DNA: TGTGCCAGCAGTTATGGGACGGGGGATTCTGGAAACACCATATATTTT.

The chain has TRBV7-9 and TRBJ2-5; TRBD2 aligns across 13 bases. Germline values: CDR1 SEHNR, CDR2 FQNEAQ (reference sequence). V lost 7 bases and J lost 5; bases outside the gene matches: 7. CDR3 length: 15 residues. The CDR3 bases are TGTGCCAGCACTACCCAGGGACTAGCGGGGGAGACCCAGTACTTC. This gives the protein CASTTQGLAGETQYF. Variable domain in full (rest from reference TRBV7-9 and TRBJ2-5): DTGVSQNPRHKITKRGQNVTFRCDPISEHNRLYWYRQTLGQGPEFLTYFQNEAQLEKSRLLSDRFSAERPKGSFSTLEIQRTEQGDSAMYLCASTTQGLAGETQYFGPGTRLLVL.

CDR3 nucleotides: TGTGCCAGCAGACCGGCCCTAGCGGGAAAACTCTACGAGCAGTACTTC. Amino acid sequence: CASRPALAGKLYEQYF. The chain combines TRBV6-5 with TRBJ2-7; TRBD2 agrees at 9 bases. This CDR3 contains 16 residues. CDR1 and CDR2 from the germline V gene are MNHEY and SVGAGI. Trimming cost V 6 bases and J 3 bases; bases outside gene matches: 12.

This clonotype has a single count. This chain's CDR3 is CASSLVGAGGTDTQYF. The CDR3 nucleotides are TGTGCCAGCAGCTTAGTCGGCGCGGGAGGCACAGATACGCAGTATTTT. J is TRBJ2-3 and V is TRBV7-6, with 7 bases fitting TRBD2. V lost 1 base and J lost 1; bases outside the gene matches: 5. This CDR3 is built from 16 residues. Germline V gene sequence: CDR1 SGHVS, CDR2 FNYEAQ.

The V and J genes are TRBV7-9 and TRBJ2-1; 12 nucleotides agree with TRBD2. J lost 7 bases, V lost 4 bases, and 8 bases had no gene match. Germline CDR1 reads SEHNR; CDR2 reads FQNEAQ (reference sequence). This CDR3 has 16 residues. CDR3 in amino acids: CASSWATSGSGNEQFF. The DNA for the CDR3 is TGTGCCAGCAGCTGGGCGACTAGCGGGAGTGGTAATGAGCAGTTCTTC.